This T cell receptor beta chain was obtained from a study of blood T cells in healthy people across ages. This clonotype was counted only a few times. A second PCR of about 7 to 12 cycles used a sample-barcoded 5' primer and a J-beta primer mix. TCRdb re-called the 5' RACE reads with MiXCR, one entry per CDR3 protein. The sample carries approximately 400,000 distinct CDR3 sequences, about 55% recorded once. The specimen sequenced was blood. The source is a man aged 55-75 years in good health.

The CDR3 DNA sequence: TGTGCCAGCAGCGTAGCCGACAGTCTGTCCTACGAGCAGTACTTC. Encoded protein: CASSVADSLSYEQYF. The rearrangement links TRBV9 to TRBJ2-7; D might be TRBD1 (5 bases). The V gene's germline CDR1 is SGDLS and CDR2 YYNGEE. The V end lost 0 bases, the J end lost 1 base, and 11 bases lay between the germline ends. The CDR3 length is 15 residues.